The 11 T cell receptor beta chains presented below share a single source sample, sequenced in a study of shared clonotypes between healthy human individuals. TCRdb's copy holds only in-frame clones and misses some; the assay was immunoSEQ multiplex PCR. The repertoire includes about 600,000 clones, 95% of them detected once, and roughly 0.1% sits in the top ten. Only CD45RO-negative cells positively selected for CCR7 counted as naive CD8 cells, so terminally differentiated effector memory CD45RA+ cells were excluded. Sequences were obtained from naive CD8+ T cells sorted from blood. All receptors derive from a woman in her 30s in good health.

This clone was found once. V usage is TRBV27 and J usage is TRBJ2-1, with TRBD2 as a possible D gene (5 bases). Germline values: CDR1 MNHEY, CDR2 SMNVEV (reference sequence). This CDR3 region has 14 residues. V lost 1 base to trimming and J lost 6 bases, with 10 bases between them. Written as DNA, the CDR3 is TGTGCCAGCAGTTTATATCCTAGCAGCAATGAGCAGTTCTTC. Translating gives CASSLYPSSNEQFF.

This chain uses TRBV9 with TRBJ2-3; D remains unclear. The CDR3 totals 15 residues. The germline V gene encodes CDR1 SGDLS and CDR2 YYNGEE. Trimming removed 0 bases at V and 2 bases at J, with 10 bases between. CDR3 amino acids: CASSVVVSPTDTQYF. Here the CDR3 DNA reads TGTGCCAGCAGCGTAGTGGTTAGCCCCACAGATACGCAGTATTTT.

V and J are TRBV5-6 and TRBJ2-1; 11 nucleotides align to TRBD2. The CDR3 has 17 residues. V lost 4 bases and J lost 0; bases outside the gene matches: 6. Per the germline V gene, CDR1 is SGHDT and CDR2 is YYEEEE. As DNA, the CDR3 is TGTGCCAGCAGCCCAATAGCGGGAGGGGGCTCCTACAATGAGCAGTTCTTC. It codes for CASSPIAGGGSYNEQFF.

This chain links TRBV5-1 with TRBJ2-5, with 7 bases matching TRBD2. With 0 bases clipped from V and 3 bases from J, the junction kept 5 bases outside the gene matches. Germline assignment: CDR1 SGHRS and CDR2 YFSETQ. The CDR3 sequence is 15 residues long. CDR3 sequence: CASSLGGGPEETQYF. In nucleotides, the CDR3 is TGCGCCAGCAGCTTGGGGGGAGGGCCGGAAGAGACCCAGTACTTC.

V gene TRBV13 combines with J gene TRBJ2-3, with TRBD2 matching 11 bases. The V and J ends lost 5 bases and 3 bases, in that order; junction bases with no gene match: 4. The germline CDR1 and CDR2 sequences are PRHDT and FYEKMQ (reference sequence). The CDR3 runs 15 residues. As DNA, the CDR3 is TGTGCCAGCAGCCCGACTAGCGGGACTACAGATACGCAGTATTTT. It codes for CASSPTSGTTDTQYF.

The genes are TRBV19 and TRBJ2-2, with D perhaps matching TRBD1 or TRBD2 (5 bases each). V shed 5 bases and J shed 6 bases, with 13 bases lying between them. The CDR3 contains 14 residues. Germline V gene data show CDR1 as LNHDA and CDR2 as SQIVND (reference sequence). CDR3 DNA sequence: TGTGCCAGTAGTCCATTTAGAGGGGCCGGGGAGCTGTTTTTT. Protein product: CASSPFRGAGELFF.

This chain joins TRBV7-3 and TRBJ2-3; 8 bases are a match to TRBD2. Per the germline V gene, CDR1 is SGHTA and CDR2 is FQGTGA. The length of the CDR3 is 16 residues. The ends lost 5 bases at V and 2 bases at J; junction bases unmatched: 9. The CDR3 reads CASSPLVAGITDTQYF. CDR3 nucleotides: TGTGCCAGCAGCCCCCTCGTAGCGGGAATCACAGATACGCAGTATTTT.

The V and J genes are TRBV10-3 and TRBJ2-3, with 11 positions matching TRBD2. The germline CDR1 and CDR2 sequences are ENHRY and SYGVKD. V dropped 6 bases and J dropped 3; count of bases not matched to a gene: 20. This CDR3 region has 20 residues. CDR3 coding DNA: TGTGCCATCAGCGGCCCGAGCGGGGGGACTAGCGGAGACGGGACAGATACGCAGTATTTT. This codes for CAISGPSGGTSGDGTDTQYF.

The chain has TRBV27 and TRBJ2-2, with 8 bases that match TRBD2. CDR1 and CDR2 from the germline V gene are MNHEY and SMNVEV (reference sequence). The junction had 12 bases not matched to a gene; V was cut back by 5 bases and J by 7 bases. CDR3 length: 16 residues. The CDR3, as DNA: TGTGCCAGCAGTACTACAAGCGGGAGAAGCGTCGGGGAGCTGTTTTTT. Translated, it gives CASSTTSGRSVGELFF.

This clone was seen more than once but under ten times. The genes are TRBV19 and TRBJ1-5, with D possibly TRBD1 on 6 matching bases. Trimming left V 1 base short and J 3 bases short, with 10 bases between. The CDR3 covers 15 residues. CDR1 LNHDA and CDR2 SQIVND come from the germline V gene (reference sequence). This CDR3 is CASSIGGHDNQPQHF. The CDR3 region has the DNA TGTGCCAGTAGTATAGGGGGACACGACAATCAGCCCCAGCATTTT.

The chain is built from TRBV27 and TRBJ2-3; 7 bases are shared with TRBD2. Losses at the gene ends were 3 bases for V and 2 bases for J; bases not matched to a gene: 8. Germline CDR1 is MNHEY and CDR2 is SMNVEV (reference sequence). CDR3 length equals 16 residues. This CDR3 reads CASSLGAGALTDTQYF. CDR3 nucleotides: TGTGCCAGCAGTTTGGGTGCGGGAGCCCTCACAGATACGCAGTATTTT.